This TCR beta chain was documented in a study of neurological immune-mediated disorders. This clonotype was seen many times. The antigen is unknown. Findings and limits, study-wide: None of the CDR3 amino acid sequences in expanded clones turned up in more than one subject, which points to private repertoires in all groups.

V was cut by 8 bases and J by 6 bases, with 14 bases left in between. The CDR3 is 12 residues long. Germline CDR1 and CDR2: MNHEY and SVGEGT. TCRdb redid the calling of the 5' RACE reads with MiXCR, one entry per CDR3 protein. The sample contains approximately 46,000 distinct CDR3 sequences, under 3.5% of which appear only once. Sequencing was performed on PBMCs. The sequence came from a woman aged 45-65 years with multiple sclerosis. The genes are TRBV6-2 or TRBV6-3 and TRBJ2-7, with D maybe TRBD1 (6 bases). This CDR3 is CASRDIVGEQYF. The CDR3 DNA reads TGTGCCAGCCGGGACATCGTCGGCGAGCAGTACTTC.